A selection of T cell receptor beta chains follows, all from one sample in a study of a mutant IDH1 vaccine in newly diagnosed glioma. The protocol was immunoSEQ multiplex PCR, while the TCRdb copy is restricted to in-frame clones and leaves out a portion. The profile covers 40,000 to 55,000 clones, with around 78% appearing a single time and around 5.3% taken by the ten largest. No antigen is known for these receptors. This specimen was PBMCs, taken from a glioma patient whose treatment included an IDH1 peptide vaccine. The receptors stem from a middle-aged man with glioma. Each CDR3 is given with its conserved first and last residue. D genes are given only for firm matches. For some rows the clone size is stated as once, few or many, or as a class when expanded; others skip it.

TGTGCCAGCAGCCCTGGGTTTGGGACAGCTTCCTACGAGCAGTACTTC,CASSPGFGTASYEQYF,TRBD1,TRBJ2-7,TRBV5-6,.
TGTGCCAGCAGCTTGGGGCGAAACACCATATATTTT,CASSLGRNTIYF,.,TRBJ1-3,TRBV7-2,.
TGTGCCAGCAGCTTGGGGTCCTGGGCGGGGGGTTTTAATGAGCAGTTCTTC,CASSLGSWAGGFNEQFF,TRBD2,TRBJ2-1,TRBV5-4,.
TGTGCCAGCAGTGAAGTTGGTGCTACTTTCAATGAGCAGTTCTTC,CASSEVGATFNEQFF,.,TRBJ2-1,TRBV25-1,.
TGTGCCAGTAGTGCCCTGGACAGGGGATCGGATACGCAGTATTTT,CASSALDRGSDTQYF,TRBD1,TRBJ2-3,TRBV19,.
TGTGCCAGCAGCTTAACAGGGACGAACACCGGGGAGCTGTTTTTT,CASSLTGTNTGELFF,.,TRBJ2-2,TRBV7-3,.
TGTGCCTGGGGGAGGGACAGGCCTAGGGGCTACACCTTC,CAWGRDRPRGYTF,TRBD1,TRBJ1-2,TRBV30,.
TGTGCCAGCAGCCCAGGGTGGAGGGAATATGAAAAACTGTTTTTT,CASSPGWREYEKLFF,.,TRBJ1-4,TRBV7-9,few
TGCGCCAGCAGCTTTGGACAGGGGTCTGTCGAGCAGTACTTC,CASSFGQGSVEQYF,TRBD1,TRBJ2-7,TRBV5-1,.
TGTGCCTGGAGTCCTACGAACAGGCAAGAGACCCAGTACTTC,CAWSPTNRQETQYF,.,TRBJ2-5,TRBV30,few
TGTGCCAGCAGCTTGGTACGGGCGGTAAGCACAGATACGCAGTATTTT,CASSLVRAVSTDTQYF,.,TRBJ2-3,TRBV5-8,.
TGCGCCAGCAGCTTGGAAGGAACGGGCTCCTACGAGCAGTACTTC,CASSLEGTGSYEQYF,.,TRBJ2-7,TRBV5-1,.
TGTGCCAGCAGCGTATCCCTCTCCACAGATACGCAGTATTTT,CASSVSLSTDTQYF,.,TRBJ2-3,TRBV9,few
TGTGCCAGCAGTGCATCCAGAACACAAGAGACCCAGTACTTC,CASSASRTQETQYF,.,TRBJ2-5,TRBV2,.
TGTGCCAGCTCACCACCGGGGACTGGGCTTGAATATGGCTACACCTTC,CASSPPGTGLEYGYTF,.,TRBJ1-2,TRBV18,.
TGTGCCATCAGTGAGTCCGACGGCAGCTATGGCTACACCTTC,CAISESDGSYGYTF,.,TRBJ1-2,TRBV10-3,once
TGTGCCAGCAGCTTTTTGGAGGGCGAGCAGTACTTC,CASSFLEGEQYF,.,TRBJ2-7,TRBV7-6,.
TGTGCCACTTACTCCTACAATGAGCAGTTCTTC,CATYSYNEQFF,.,TRBJ2-1,TRBV25-1,.
TGTGCCAGCAGCCCTACAGGTCCACCTCTGGGGTCTGGGGCCAACGTCCTGACTTTC,CASSPTGPPLGSGANVLTF,.,TRBJ2-6,TRBV5-4,.
TGTGCCAGCAGCCGGCGGAACACCGGGGAGCTGTTTTTT,CASSRRNTGELFF,.,TRBJ2-2,TRBV6-5,.
TGTGCCAGCAGGCGGGACAGGGGCCGGGAGACCCAGTACTTC,CASRRDRGRETQYF,TRBD1,TRBJ2-5,TRBV7-9,few
TGCGCCAGCAGCCCGACTTCCGGGACAGGGGACAATCAGCCCCAGCATTTT,CASSPTSGTGDNQPQHF,TRBD1,TRBJ1-5,TRBV4-1,.
TGTGCCAGCAGCTTTGCGGGGGACCTCAGAGGGGTGACCCAGTACTTC,CASSFAGDLRGVTQYF,TRBD2,TRBJ2-5,TRBV7-6,once
TGTGCCAGCTCACCACCGGGGCTCAAAGAGACCCAGTACTTC,CASSPPGLKETQYF,.,TRBJ2-5,TRBV18,.
TGCGCCAGCAGCGCTCTCTCGACAGGGTTTAGCACAGATACGCAGTATTTT,CASSALSTGFSTDTQYF,TRBD1,TRBJ2-3,TRBV5-1,.
TGTGCCAGTAGGCTGGGCAATCAGCCCCAGCATTTT,CASRLGNQPQHF,.,TRBJ1-5,TRBV19,few
TGTGCCAGCAGCTCAACTAGCGGGCCGAGCGGGAAGCTGTTTTTT,CASSSTSGPSGKLFF,TRBD2,TRBJ2-2,TRBV5-4,.
TGTGCCAGCAGTTACGACAGTACAGATACGCAGTATTTT,CASSYDSTDTQYF,.,TRBJ2-3,TRBV6-6,few
TGTGCCAGCAGTTCGGGATCTAACTATGGCTACACCTTC,CASSSGSNYGYTF,.,TRBJ1-2,TRBV6-5,.
TGTGCCAGCAGCCCAGATCCCAGGGGGCCCGACAATGAGCAGTTCTTC,CASSPDPRGPDNEQFF,TRBD1,TRBJ2-1,TRBV9,once
TGTGCCAGCAGCCTCCTTAACACCGGGGAGCTGTTTTTT,CASSLLNTGELFF,.,TRBJ2-2,TRBV6-5,.
TGTGCCTGGGGGGTACAGGGGGGGCTAAGCAATCAGCCCCAGCATTTT,CAWGVQGGLSNQPQHF,TRBD1,TRBJ1-5,TRBV30,.
TGTGCCAGCAGTTGGGGTCCTAAGGGGCCCCAGCATTTT,CASSWGPKGPQHF,.,TRBJ1-5,TRBV7-9,once
TGTGCCATCGGATGGGGGGGAGGGAACACCGGGGAGCTGTTTTTT,CAIGWGGGNTGELFF,TRBD2,TRBJ2-2,TRBV10-3,.
TGCAGCGTTGAAGGTGGAAGGGCTAACTATGGCTACACCTTC,CSVEGGRANYGYTF,.,TRBJ1-2,TRBV29-1,.
TGTGCCAGCAGTTACCGACGGGGTCTGGAGCAGTACTTC,CASSYRRGLEQYF,.,TRBJ2-7,TRBV6-5,.
TGTGCCAGCAGCTTGGATCGGGGTAACACAGATACGCAGTATTTT,CASSLDRGNTDTQYF,.,TRBJ2-3,TRBV5-4,.
TGTGCCAGCAGCTTTGGGACAGTCTATGGCTACACCTTC,CASSFGTVYGYTF,TRBD1,TRBJ1-2,TRBV5-4,.
TGTGCCAGCAGTTTGGGGGGCCAGGTCTACGAGCAGTACTTC,CASSLGGQVYEQYF,.,TRBJ2-7,TRBV28,once
TGTGCCACCGGGACAGGGGGCTTTGGGGCCAACGTCCTGACTTTC,CATGTGGFGANVLTF,TRBD1,TRBJ2-6,TRBV9,.
TGTGCCAGTAGACTCGCCGTAGGGACTACCCTGACCGGGGAGCTGTTTTTT,CASRLAVGTTLTGELFF,TRBD2,TRBJ2-2,TRBV19,.
TGTGCCAGCAGCACAGATGGCGGGGAGCAAGAGACCCAGTACTTC,CASSTDGGEQETQYF,.,TRBJ2-5,TRBV9,once
TGTGCCAGCAGTTTATGGGGCGAGCGGTCCTACGAGCAGTACTTC,CASSLWGERSYEQYF,.,TRBJ2-7,TRBV27,.
TGTGCCAGCAGCGTCCCTAGCACAGATACGCAGTATTTT,CASSVPSTDTQYF,.,TRBJ2-3,TRBV7-2,.
TGTGCCAGCAGTTACCCCCAGGCGGGAGGAGCTTTCTTT,CASSYPQAGGAFF,.,TRBJ1-1,TRBV28,few
TGCGCCAGCAGCTTGGAGTCAGGGCGTTTTGGCTACACCTTC,CASSLESGRFGYTF,.,TRBJ1-2,TRBV5-1,.